This T cell receptor (beta chain) is from a study of CD8+ T cells in alopecia areata. Turning to the study itself: In an open-label trial, patients got 5 to 10 mg tofacitinib twice daily. Scoring of severity for treated patients was based on percentage of affected scalp area.

The CDR3 is 12 amino acids. V lost 8 bases, J lost 7 bases, and 9 bases lay in between. The germline gives CDR1 MDHEN, CDR2 SYDVKM. The treatment: oral pan-JAK inhibitor, 5-10 mg twice daily. As the sequencing template, cDNA was produced by extracting RNA and reverse transcribing it. Some clones are missing from TCRdb's copy, which holds only in-frame ones; the method was immunoSEQ multiplex PCR. The sample holds over 150,000 clones, 60% to 75% seen once. The V call is TRBV28, the J call TRBJ1-6, with D perhaps matching TRBD1 (6 bases). This receptor was identified in a human donor with alopecia areata. This sample comprised CD4+ T cells sorted from blood, obtained at week 24, from a patient treated with tofacitinib. The CDR3 bases are TGTGCCAGCGGCACAGGGAATTCACCCCTCCACTTT. This sequence encodes CASGTGNSPLHF.